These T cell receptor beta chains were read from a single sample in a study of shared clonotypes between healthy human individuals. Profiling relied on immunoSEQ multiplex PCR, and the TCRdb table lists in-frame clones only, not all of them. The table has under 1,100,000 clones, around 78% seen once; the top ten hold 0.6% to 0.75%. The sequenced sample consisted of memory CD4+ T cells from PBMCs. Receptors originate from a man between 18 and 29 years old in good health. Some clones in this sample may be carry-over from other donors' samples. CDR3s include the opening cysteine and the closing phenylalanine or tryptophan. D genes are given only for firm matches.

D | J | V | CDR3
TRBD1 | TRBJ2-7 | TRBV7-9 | CASSPGQSTYEQYF
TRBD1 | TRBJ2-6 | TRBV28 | CASSLVDRVGANVLTF
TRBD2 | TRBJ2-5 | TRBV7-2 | CASSLMTGGGGETQYF
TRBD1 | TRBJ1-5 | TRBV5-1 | CASSWTGDSNQPQHF
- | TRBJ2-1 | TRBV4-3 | CASSQGPAPRVEQFF
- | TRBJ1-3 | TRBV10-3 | CAISETEKHLGNTIYF
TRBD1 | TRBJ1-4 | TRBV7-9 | CASSFGQVNEKLFF
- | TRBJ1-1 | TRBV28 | CASSRAEAFF
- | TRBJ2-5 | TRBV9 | CASSARAGEETQYF
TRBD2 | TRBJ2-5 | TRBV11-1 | CASCHQREREQTQYF
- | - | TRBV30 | CAWSVSGNEQYF
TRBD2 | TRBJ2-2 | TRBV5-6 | CASTLAGGTGELFF
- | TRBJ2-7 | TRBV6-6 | CASSSEGRGAYEQYF
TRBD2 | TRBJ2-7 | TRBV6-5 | CASSPGGNEQYF
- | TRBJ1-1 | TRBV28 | CASRVDEAEAFF
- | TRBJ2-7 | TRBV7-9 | CASSFIRGYEQYF
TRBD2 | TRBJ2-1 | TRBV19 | CASSILAGDYNEQFF
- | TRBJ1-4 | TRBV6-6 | CASSYTNEKLFF
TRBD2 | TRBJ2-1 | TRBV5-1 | CASTPSGDHNEQFF
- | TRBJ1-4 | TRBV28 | CASGPRATNEKLFF
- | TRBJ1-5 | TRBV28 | CASATQGSRHF
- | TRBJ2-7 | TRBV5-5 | CASSGARAYEQYF
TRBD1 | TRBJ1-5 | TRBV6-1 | CASQGVVDQPQHF
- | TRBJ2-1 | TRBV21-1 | CASRRTDEQFF
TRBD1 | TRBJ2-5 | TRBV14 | CASSQGTGRYQETQYF
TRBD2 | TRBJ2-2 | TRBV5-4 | CASSYTSGRDGTGELFF
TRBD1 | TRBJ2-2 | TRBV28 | CASLDRGRVFDGELFF
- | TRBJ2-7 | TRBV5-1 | CASSLALVIGHHEQYF
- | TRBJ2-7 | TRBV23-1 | CASSQPTETSTPEHEQYF
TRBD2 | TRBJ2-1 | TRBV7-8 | CASSPREAGGYEQFF
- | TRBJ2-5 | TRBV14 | CASSQLGETQYF
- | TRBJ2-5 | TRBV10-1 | CASSDRAQETQYF
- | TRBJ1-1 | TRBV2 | CASSARGATLHTEAFF
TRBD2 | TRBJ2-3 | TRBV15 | CATSRPSPAGSTDTQYF
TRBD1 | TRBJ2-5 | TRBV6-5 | CASSIMQGAQETQYF
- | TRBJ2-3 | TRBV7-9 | CASSLASPTDTQYF
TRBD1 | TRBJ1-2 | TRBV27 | CASSATRTGGYGYTF
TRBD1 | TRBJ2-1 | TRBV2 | CASSERAGGRNEQFF
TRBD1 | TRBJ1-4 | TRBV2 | CASRKAGTANNEKLFF
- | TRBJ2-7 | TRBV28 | CASSLSRWGVGSSYEQYF
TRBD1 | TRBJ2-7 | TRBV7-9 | CASSGGTGAGVQYF
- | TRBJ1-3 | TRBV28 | CASSQGGVGNTIYF
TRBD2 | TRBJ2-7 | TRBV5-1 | CASSSSGGTYEQYF
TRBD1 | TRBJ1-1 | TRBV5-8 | CASSYQTGGVTEAFF
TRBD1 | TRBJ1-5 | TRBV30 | CAWTRDRGQPQHF
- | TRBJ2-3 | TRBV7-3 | CASSPFGDTQYF
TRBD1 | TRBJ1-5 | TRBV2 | CASSEQGALNQPQHF
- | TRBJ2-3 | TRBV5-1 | CASSSSRTDTQYF
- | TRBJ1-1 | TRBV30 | CAWGGFTEAFF
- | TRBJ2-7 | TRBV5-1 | CASSPLPGPHEQYF
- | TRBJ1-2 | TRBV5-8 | CASSRIGSGANYGYTF
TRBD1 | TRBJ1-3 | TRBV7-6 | CASSPTGPPGNTIYF
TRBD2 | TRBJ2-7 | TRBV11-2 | CASSRGGSIYEQYF
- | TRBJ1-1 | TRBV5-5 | CASSLHGEVTEAFF
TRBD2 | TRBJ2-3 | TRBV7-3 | CASSPGTIRTDTQYF
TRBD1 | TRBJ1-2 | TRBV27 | CASSLSPGQGPAYGYTF
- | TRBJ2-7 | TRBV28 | CASSPSAGSYEQYF
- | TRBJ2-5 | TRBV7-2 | CASSSRREAGGETQYF